The 8 T cell receptor beta chains below all came from one sample that was sequenced in a study of CD8+ T cells in alopecia areata (dated by TCRdb to the late 2010s). Explained via the paper, the time point label denotes: 24 weeks on oral tofacitinib. What the treatment or condition label conveys for this sample: oral pan-JAK inhibitor, 5-10 mg twice daily. Receptor libraries were prepared by the immunoSEQ multiplex PCR assay. To provide template for TCR sequencing, every sample had RNA extracted and reverse transcribed into cDNA. TCRdb limited this immuneACCESS table to in-frame rearrangements with V and J called. A share of clones is missing; checked studies link under half to unresolved V genes, and the rest is unexplained. The sample table lists 100,000 to 130,000 clones, less than 90% of them with a count of one. The ten top clones hold around a quarter of the sample. This specimen was CD8+ T cells sorted from blood, taken at week 24, from a patient treated with tofacitinib. These receptors were collected from a human donor with alopecia areata.

Concerning this clone itself: Other DNA sequences from this sample encode an identical CDR3 as well. V gene TRBV7-9 combines with J gene TRBJ2-5; D ambiguous. V gave up 3 bases and J gave up 0 bases, with 2 bases separating them. The germline V gene encodes CDR1 SEHNR and CDR2 FQNEAQ (reference sequence). The CDR3 is 12 amino acids. The CDR3 DNA is TGTGCCAGCAGCTTGTACCAAGAGACCCAGTACTTC. This encodes CASSLYQETQYF.

This chain uses TRBV27 with TRBJ1-5; 7 nucleotides align to TRBD1. V gave up 4 bases and J gave up 0 bases; unmatched junction bases: 6. The CDR3 is 16 amino acids. Germline V gene sequence: CDR1 MNHEY, CDR2 SMNVEV (reference sequence). CDR3 sequence (DNA): TGTGCCAGCAGTTCAACCAGGGGGAATAGCAATCAGCCCCAGCATTTT. Translation gives CASSSTRGNSNQPQHF.

The CDR3 here is CASSLNSVYEQYF. The DNA for the CDR3 is TGTGCCAGCAGCTTAAACAGCGTCTACGAGCAGTACTTC. V is TRBV7-8 and J is TRBJ2-7; no definite D call. The CDR3 spans 13 residues. Germline-derived CDR1 and CDR2 are SGHVS and FQNEAQ. Trimming cost V 2 bases and J 3 bases, with 8 bases left between them.

This clone was seen once. V is TRBV10-3 and J is TRBJ2-1; 8 bases align to TRBD2. Germline values: CDR1 ENHRY, CDR2 SYGVKD. This CDR3 region has 15 residues. Germline trimming cut 3 bases from V and 4 bases from J; bases unmatched to any gene: 5. The CDR3 reads CAISDQAGAYNEQFF. Here the CDR3 DNA reads TGTGCCATCAGTGACCAAGCGGGGGCTTACAATGAGCAGTTCTTC.

The V and J genes are TRBV6-5 and TRBJ2-2; D not certain. Trimming removed 5 bases from V and 7 bases from J, with 11 bases in between. The germline gives CDR1 MNHEY, CDR2 SVGAGI. The CDR3 has 13 amino acids. For the CDR3, the DNA is TGTGCCAGCAGTCCGCGGTGGGGCGGGGAGCTGTTTTTT. Translating it yields CASSPRWGGELFF.

This clone was counted between two and nine times. The CDR3 DNA reads as TGCAGCGTTGCTATAGCGGAGGAGCAGTTCTTC. This encodes CSVAIAEEQFF. The chain recombines TRBV29-1 with TRBJ2-1; D perhaps matches TRBD2 (6 bases). Trimming removed 4 bases from V and 10 bases from J, with 11 bases in between. The CDR3 runs to 11 residues. Germline V gene sequence: CDR1 SQVTM, CDR2 ANQGSEA.

The chain carries TRBV4-1 and TRBJ2-4; D uncertain. The CDR3 extends over 18 amino acids. The germline gives CDR1 MGHRA, CDR2 YSYEKL. V lost 0 bases and J 0 bases, leaving 15 bases between the germline ends. The CDR3 nucleotides are TGCGCCAGCAGCCAAGAAGGGCCCCGTACTTTAGCCAAAAACATTCAGTACTTC. Amino acid sequence: CASSQEGPRTLAKNIQYF.

The rearrangement links TRBV6-5 to TRBJ1-2; D might be TRBD1 (6 bases). The germline V gene has CDR1 MNHEY and CDR2 SVGAGI. Trimming removed 9 bases from V and 2 bases from J, with 13 bases in between. CDR3 size: 13 residues. DNA of the CDR3: TGTGCCAGTACCCCCCAGGGGAACTATGGCTACACCTTC. Encoded protein: CASTPQGNYGYTF.